The clone carrying this T cell receptor beta chain was observed at least ten times. The sample is drawn from a study of lung T cells in sarcoidosis with Löfgren's syndrome. TCRdb re-derived calls from the reads in MiXCR, one entry per CDR3 protein. The sample yields some 20,000 distinct CDR3 sequences, roughly a fifth seen once. The germline CDR1 and CDR2 sequences are SGHVS and FQNEAQ. CDR3 size: 15 residues. V lost 5 bases and J lost 3, with 16 bases in between. Sample: CD4+ T cells from PBMCs. The rearrangement links TRBV7-8 to TRBJ1-1; D is uncertain. This TCR was recovered from a human donor with sarcoidosis (Löfgren's syndrome or another form), or a control subject (not recorded which). CDR3 region: CASSRRRTRDTEAFF. CDR3 bases: TGTGCCAGCAGCCGGAGGAGGACGCGTGACACTGAAGCTTTCTTT.